This TCR beta chain is drawn from a study of tumor-infiltrating lymphocytes in primary liver carcinoma. This clonotype was picked up one time. An end of the junction does not agree with germline; a read error may underlie this. The CDR3 length is 14 residues. Germline V gene data show CDR1 as MNHNY and CDR2 as SVGAGI (reference sequence). From 450 to 600 ng total RNA, TCR beta cDNA was generated with a primer in the constant region. For TCR beta, libraries were produced by three nested multiplex PCR rounds using slightly modified ARM-PCR. TRBV1-TRBV30 forward primers paired with a C-beta reverse primer drove the first two PCR rounds, roughly 10 cycles each. TCRdb re-analysed the multiplex PCR reads in MiXCR, keeping a single row per CDR3 protein. The data contain fewer than 250,000 distinct CDR3 sequences, about 85% of them singletons. Co-extraction yielded RNA and DNA from around 18-30 mg of unsorted bulk tissue.

Source material: tumor tissue from primary liver carcinoma. This chain links TRBV6-6 with TRBJ1-2; TRBD1 might be the D (5 bases). This TCR came from a man aged 35-49 years with primary liver carcinoma and hepatitis B virus infection. In DNA form, the CDR3 reads TGTGCCAGCAGTACCCGGACACCAGTCTATGGCTACACCTTT. Translation gives CASSTRTPVYGYTF.